This T cell receptor beta chain was identified in a study of T cell repertoires in cytomegalovirus infection. Study in general: Based on public TCR beta signatures, there were indications of CMV infection and of a matching HLA type. General study results and limits: Clonotype analysis showed dominance of the ex vivo response by HLA-C-restricted CMV-specific TCR beta clonotypes. Cumulative frequency (of public TCR beta family members) identified carriers of CMV plus the relevant HLA.

V gave up 2 bases and J gave up 0 bases, with 10 bases separating them. The CDR3 consists of 16 residues. For this clonotype: No antigen is known for it.

TCRdb called the reads again in MiXCR, with one record for every CDR3 protein. The top ten hold roughly 43% of the sample, which has 90,000 to 120,000 distinct CDR3 sequences, about 25% seen once. The rearrangement joins TRBV12-3 or TRBV12-4 to TRBJ2-2; D not certain. This TCR was recovered from a human donor in good health (CMV status not recorded). Some clones in this sample may be carry-over from other donors' samples. Sample: CD8+ T cells from PBMCs. DNA of the CDR3: TGTGCCAGCAGTTTAAGTGCTGGCCCGAACACCGGGGAGCTGTTTTTT. Its protein product is CASSLSAGPNTGELFF.